This TCR beta chain was sequenced in a study of beta chain features in type 1 diabetes. Study as a whole: No patient-donor differences in age, gender, total cells or subset yield. The examined sorted cells totaled approximately 110 million across samples.

Details on this clone: Its antigen is unidentified.

Purity above 95% was achieved in all sorted populations. With 4 bases clipped from V and 4 bases from J, the junction kept 15 bases outside the gene matches. The CDR3 sequence is 18 residues long. The investigators reverse transcribed all of the isolated RNA, so they sequenced expressed TCRB transcripts. Some clones are missing from TCRdb's copy, which holds only in-frame ones; the method was immunoSEQ multiplex PCR. Here the sample spans 500,000 to 850,000 clones, more than 12% being singletons. Overall study results and limits: TCRB CDR3s from Type 1 diabetes patients were moderately but significantly shorter in all four CD4+ subsets.

The chain carries TRBV23-1 and TRBJ2-2, with 7 bases matching TRBD1. TRBV23-1 is reported as an ORF; its role is uncertain. This TCR was recovered from a man aged 18-30 years with type 1 diabetes. Sequencing was performed on naive CD4+ T cells from blood. CDR3 region: CASSLGNRDSIATGELFF. CDR3 sequence (DNA): TGCGCCAGCAGTCTTGGAAACCGGGACAGTATAGCCACCGGGGAGCTGTTTTTT.